The 18 T cell receptor beta chains below all came from one sample that was sequenced in a study of beta chain features in type 1 diabetes. Investigators reverse transcribed all isolated RNA, so they sequenced expressed TCRB transcripts. TCRdb's copy holds only in-frame clones and misses some; the assay was immunoSEQ multiplex PCR. Among around 200,000 clones listed, 10% to 15% were seen once. The sequencing sample was made of central memory CD4+ T cells from blood. These receptors all stem from a woman under 30 in good health.

V and J are TRBV4-1 and TRBJ1-2; TRBD1 is a possible D gene (6 bases). V gave up 0 bases and J gave up 7 bases, with 12 bases separating them. Germline lookup yields CDR1 MGHRA and CDR2 YSYEKL. The CDR3 sequence is 14 residues long. CDR3 protein: CASSQEQARGGYTF. The CDR3 nucleotides read TGCGCCAGCAGCCAAGAGCAGGCCAGGGGTGGCTACACCTTC.

This clone was counted only a few times. The V and J genes are TRBV29-1 and TRBJ2-7, with 8 bases fitting TRBD2. The germline V gene encodes CDR1 SQVTM and CDR2 ANQGSEA. After removal of 4 bases from V and 2 bases from J, the junction contained 13 bases not matched to a gene. The CDR3 runs to 16 residues. CDR3 residues: CSVVGGTSGTTYEQYF. The CDR3 nucleotides read TGCAGCGTTGTAGGGGGTACTAGCGGAACCACCTACGAGCAGTACTTC.

The genes are TRBV6-5 and TRBJ1-5, with 7 bases aligning to TRBD1. CDR3 length: 14 residues. V shed 6 bases, J shed 3 bases, and the junction held 5 bases outside the gene matches. The V gene's germline CDR1 is MNHEY and CDR2 SVGAGI. The CDR3, as DNA: TGTGCCAGCAGCCGAACAGGGGTCAATCAGCCCCAGCATTTT. It codes for CASSRTGVNQPQHF.

J is TRBJ2-1 and V is TRBV5-1, with D possibly matching TRBD1 (5 bases). This CDR3 spans 13 amino acids. Trimming took 1 base from V and 8 from J, leaving 10 bases between them. Per the germline V gene, CDR1 is SGHRS and CDR2 is YFSETQ. CDR3 amino acids: CASSLRGDDEQFF. CDR3 bases: TGCGCCAGCAGCTTGAGGGGCGACGATGAGCAGTTCTTC. The entire variable domain, with the rest obtained from reference TRBV5-1 and TRBJ2-1, is as follows: KAGVTQTPRYLIKTRGQQVTLSCSPISGHRSVSWYQQTPGQGLQFLFEYFSETQRNKGNFPGRFSGRQFSNSRSEMNVSTLELGDSALYLCASSLRGDDEQFFGPGTRLTVL.

The rearrangement joins TRBV5-4 to TRBJ2-1, with 11 bases lining up with TRBD1. Germline V gives CDR1 SGHNT, CDR2 YYREEE (reference sequence). The J segment lost 7 bases and the V segment lost 4 bases, leaving 7 bases of the junction unmatched. This CDR3 has 15 amino acids. DNA of the CDR3: TGTGCCAGCAGCCCGTGGACAGGGGGCAGGAATGAGCAGTTCTTC. Its translation is CASSPWTGGRNEQFF. Complete variable domain (other parts from reference TRBV5-4 and TRBJ2-1): ETGVTQSPTHLIKTRGQQVTLRCSSQSGHNTVSWYQQALGQGPQFIFQYYREEENGRGNFPPRFSGLQFPNYSSELNVNALELDDSALYLCASSPWTGGRNEQFFGPGTRLTVL.

The chain is built from TRBV29-1 and TRBJ2-1; D uncertain. V lost 7 bases and J lost 5, with 6 bases in between. This CDR3 contains 10 residues. Germline assignment: CDR1 SQVTM and CDR2 ANQGSEA. CDR3 sequence reads: CSGRDNEQFF. The CDR3 DNA reads TGCAGCGGTAGAGACAATGAGCAGTTCTTC.

This clone occurred a few times. The V gene is TRBV25-1, the J gene TRBJ2-2, with TRBD2 matching 13 bases. After removal of 5 bases from V and 4 bases from J, the junction contained 10 bases not matched to a gene. Germline-derived CDR1 and CDR2 are MGHDK and SYGVNS. This CDR3 region has 18 residues. The CDR3 here is CASSTGLAGAGGTGELFF. The DNA of the CDR3 is TGTGCCAGCAGTACCGGACTAGCGGGAGCGGGTGGCACCGGGGAGCTGTTTTTT.

This chain joins TRBV9 and TRBJ2-1, with D uncertain. Trimming pared 0 bases from V and 5 bases from J, leaving 12 bases between. CDR1 SGDLS and CDR2 YYNGEE come from the germline V gene. The CDR3 is 15 residues long. The CDR3 DNA is TGTGCCAGCAGCGTAGTAGGTGGGCCCGACAATGAGCAGTTCTTC. Amino acids: CASSVVGGPDNEQFF.

This chain links TRBV28 with TRBJ2-6; 11 nucleotides line up with TRBD1. Trimming cost V 8 bases and J 3 bases; bases outside gene matches: 6. Germline V gene data show CDR1 as MDHEN and CDR2 as SYDVKM. The CDR3 runs 16 residues. The CDR3 bases are TGTGCCAGCGGCGGGACAGGGGGATTTGGGGCCAACGTCCTGACTTTC. The encoded protein is CASGGTGGFGANVLTF. The full variable domain, completed using reference TRBV28 and TRBJ2-6, is DVKVTQSSRYLVKRTGEKVFLECVQDMDHENMFWYRQDPGLGLRLIYFSYDVKMKEKGDIPEGYSVSREKKERFSLILESASTNQTSMYLCASGGTGGFGANVLTFGAGSRLTVL.

This clone was counted ten times or more. This chain links TRBV27 with TRBJ2-6; D remains unclear. The length of the CDR3 is 14 residues. Trimming took 5 bases from V and 0 from J, leaving 5 bases between them. Germline CDR1 and CDR2: MNHEY and SMNVEV (reference sequence). This chain's CDR3 is CASSGLSGANVLTF. The CDR3 bases are TGTGCCAGCAGTGGGCTCTCTGGGGCCAACGTCCTGACTTTC. Variable domain in full (rest from reference TRBV27 and TRBJ2-6): EAQVTQNPRYLITVTGKKLTVTCSQNMNHEYMSWYRQDPGLGLRQIYYSMNVEVTDKGDVPEGYKVSRKEKRNFPLILESPSPNQTSLYFCASSGLSGANVLTFGAGSRLTVL.

The chain employs TRBV6-5 and TRBJ1-1, with TRBD1 matching 9 bases. CDR3 size: 15 residues. The V gene's germline CDR1 is MNHEY and CDR2 SVGAGI. V lost 5 bases to trimming and J lost 4 bases; unmatched junction nucleotides: 8. The chain's CDR3 is CASSRGKTGGTEAFF. Here the CDR3 DNA reads TGTGCCAGCAGTCGGGGTAAGACAGGGGGCACTGAAGCTTTCTTT.

The chain carries TRBV5-1 and TRBJ2-1; D might be TRBD2 (6 bases). V was pared by 4 bases and J by 6 bases, with 17 bases between. Germline CDR1 is SGHRS and CDR2 is YFSETQ. This CDR3 has 15 residues. The CDR3 nucleotides are TGCGCCAGCAGCCCCGGGACGGACGGGGGCAATGAGCAGTTCTTC. It specifies CASSPGTDGGNEQFF.

This chain joins TRBV6-4 and TRBJ2-1, with a weak D call TRBD1 (6 bases). Per the germline V gene, CDR1 is MRHNA and CDR2 is SNTAGT. This CDR3 comprises 15 residues. With 5 bases removed from V and 2 bases from J, the gap between germline ends came to 13 bases. The chain's CDR3 is CASSTGLVTYNEQFF. The CDR3 DNA reads TGTGCCAGCAGTACAGGGCTCGTTACCTACAATGAGCAGTTCTTC.

V and J are TRBV19 and TRBJ2-6, with D unresolved. V was shortened by 6 bases and J by 0 bases, with 6 bases between the two germline ends. This CDR3 spans 14 amino acids. Germline V CDR1 and CDR2: LNHDA, SQIVND (reference sequence). The CDR3 coding sequence is TGTGCCAGTAGATTGCGCTCTGGGGCCAACGTCCTGACTTTC. Translation gives CASRLRSGANVLTF.

In its sample, this clone was seen a few times. CDR3 protein: CASSNFGTSGRETQYF. The CDR3 DNA follows: TGTGCCAGCTCCAACTTCGGAACTAGCGGCCGTGAGACCCAGTACTTC. V is TRBV28 and J is TRBJ2-5, with 8 positions matching TRBD2. This CDR3 region has 16 residues. Germline V CDR1 and CDR2: MDHEN, SYDVKM. The trim removed 8 bases at V and 5 bases at J, leaving 16 bases unmatched.

In DNA form, the CDR3 reads TGTGCCACAAACACAGGGGCGAAGACTGAAGCTTTCTTT. It yields the protein CATNTGAKTEAFF. The chain couples TRBV28 to TRBJ1-1; TRBD1 matches 7 bases. J gave up 5 bases and V 10 bases, and 10 bases lay outside the gene matches. CDR3 length: 13 amino acids. In germline, CDR1 is MDHEN, CDR2 SYDVKM.

This chain links TRBV29-1 with TRBJ2-3, with TRBD1 matching over 8 bases. Germline V gene sequence: CDR1 SQVTM, CDR2 ANQGSEA. This CDR3 is built from 11 residues. The V gene end was trimmed by 7 bases and the J gene end by 9 bases; junction bases not matched to a gene: 6. The CDR3 sequence is CSAQGQGTQYF. The DNA for the CDR3 is TGCAGCGCCCAAGGACAGGGAACGCAGTATTTT.

This clone qualifies as medium-sized (0.01 to 0.1%). This chain links TRBV29-1 with TRBJ2-1; D is unclear. CDR3 length: 11 residues. The germline V and J ends were trimmed by 4 bases and 10 bases, with 11 bases remaining between them. Germline V lookup: CDR1 SQVTM, CDR2 ANQGSEA. The DNA for the CDR3 is TGCAGCGTTGGTATTCGAGAGGAGCAGTTCTTC. Amino acids: CSVGIREEQFF.